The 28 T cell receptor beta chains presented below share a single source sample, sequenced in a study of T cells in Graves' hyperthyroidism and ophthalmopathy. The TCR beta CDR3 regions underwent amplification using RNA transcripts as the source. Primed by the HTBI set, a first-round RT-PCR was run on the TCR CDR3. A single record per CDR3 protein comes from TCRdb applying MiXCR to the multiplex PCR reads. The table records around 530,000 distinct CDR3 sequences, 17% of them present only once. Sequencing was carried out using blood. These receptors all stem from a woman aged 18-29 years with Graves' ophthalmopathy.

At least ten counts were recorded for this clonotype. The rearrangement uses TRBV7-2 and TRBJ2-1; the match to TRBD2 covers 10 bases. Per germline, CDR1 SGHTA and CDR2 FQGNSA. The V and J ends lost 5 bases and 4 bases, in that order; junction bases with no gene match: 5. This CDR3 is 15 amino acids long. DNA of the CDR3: TGTGCCAGCAGCACCGGACTAGCGGCTTACAATGAGCAGTTCTTC. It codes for CASSTGLAAYNEQFF. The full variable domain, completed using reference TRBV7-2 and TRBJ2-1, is GAGVSQSPSNKVTEKGKDVELRCDPISGHTALYWYRQSLGQGLEFLIYFQGNSAPDKSGLPSDRFSAERTGGSVSTLTIQRTQQEDSAVYLCASSTGLAAYNEQFFGPGTRLTVL.

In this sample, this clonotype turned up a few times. The CDR3 is CASSRHPGQEHYGYTF. In DNA, the CDR3 is TGTGCCAGTAGTCGACATCCCGGACAGGAGCACTATGGCTACACCTTC. The chain joins TRBV19 to TRBJ1-2; 7 nucleotides match TRBD1. Unmatched junction bases numbered 12, after V lost 5 bases and J lost 3 bases. The CDR3 contains 16 residues. The germline V gene has CDR1 LNHDA and CDR2 SQIVND (reference sequence).

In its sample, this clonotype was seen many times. CDR3 protein: CASSPGTGATDTQYF. CDR3 nucleotide sequence: TGTGCCAGCAGCCCCGGGACAGGAGCCACAGATACGCAGTATTTT. This chain joins TRBV12-3 or TRBV12-4 and TRBJ2-3, with 8 bases that match TRBD1. The junction had 7 bases not matched to a gene; V was cut back by 6 bases and J by 2 bases. The length of the CDR3 is 15 residues.

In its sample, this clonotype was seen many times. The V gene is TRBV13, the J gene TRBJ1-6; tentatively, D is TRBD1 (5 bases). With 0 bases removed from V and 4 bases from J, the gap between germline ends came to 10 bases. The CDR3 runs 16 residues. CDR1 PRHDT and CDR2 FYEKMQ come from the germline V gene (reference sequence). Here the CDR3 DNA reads TGTGCCAGCAGCTTAGGGTCGGACACATATAATTCACCCCTCCACTTT. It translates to CASSLGSDTYNSPLHF.

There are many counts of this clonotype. CDR3 amino acids: CAPRVDRPLEKLFF. For the CDR3, the DNA is TGTGCCCCTCGGGTGGACAGACCTCTTGAAAAACTGTTTTTT. The rearrangement uses TRBV30 and TRBJ1-4; a possible D gene is TRBD1 (6 bases). The germline V and J ends were trimmed by 8 bases and 7 bases, with 20 bases remaining between them. CDR3 length: 14 amino acids. The germline V gene has CDR1 GTSNPN and CDR2 SVGIG (reference sequence). The full variable domain, rest sourced from reference TRBV30 and TRBJ1-4, is SQTIHQWPATLVQPVGSPLSLECTVEGTSNPNLYWYRQAAGRGLQLLFYSVGIGQISSEVPQNLSASRPQDRQFILSSKKLLLSDSGFYLCAPRVDRPLEKLFFGSGTQLSVL.

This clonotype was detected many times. CDR3 residues: CASSPRGSGTSGKETQYF. CDR3 coding DNA: TGTGCCAGCAGTCCCCGGGGTAGCGGGACCTCCGGGAAGGAGACCCAGTACTTC. The chain is built from TRBV7-9 and TRBJ2-5, with 8 nucleotides matching TRBD2. V lost 6 bases, J lost 5 bases, and 20 bases stayed unmatched. CDR1 SEHNR and CDR2 FQNEAQ come from the germline V gene (reference sequence). The CDR3 length is 18 residues.

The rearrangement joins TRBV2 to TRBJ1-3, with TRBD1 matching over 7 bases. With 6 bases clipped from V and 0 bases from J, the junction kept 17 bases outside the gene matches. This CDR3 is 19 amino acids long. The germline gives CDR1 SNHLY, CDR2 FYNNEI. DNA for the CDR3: TGTGCCAGCAGCGAAAGGAGGGGGACAGTGACAGGCTCTGGAAACACCATATATTTT. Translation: CASSERRGTVTGSGNTIYF.

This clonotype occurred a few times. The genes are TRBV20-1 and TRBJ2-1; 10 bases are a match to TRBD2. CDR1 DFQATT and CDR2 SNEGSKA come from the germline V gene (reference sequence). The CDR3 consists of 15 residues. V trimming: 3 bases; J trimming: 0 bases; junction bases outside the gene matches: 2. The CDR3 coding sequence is TGCAGTGCTAGGGTAGCGGGAGGCTCCTACAATGAGCAGTTCTTC. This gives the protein CSARVAGGSYNEQFF.

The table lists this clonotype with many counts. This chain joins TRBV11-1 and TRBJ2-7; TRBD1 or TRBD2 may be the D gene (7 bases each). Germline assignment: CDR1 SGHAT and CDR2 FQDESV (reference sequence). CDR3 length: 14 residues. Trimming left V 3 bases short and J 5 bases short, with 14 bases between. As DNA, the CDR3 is TGTGCCAGCAGCTTGGTACAGGGGAGGGACGAGCAGTACTTC. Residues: CASSLVQGRDEQYF.

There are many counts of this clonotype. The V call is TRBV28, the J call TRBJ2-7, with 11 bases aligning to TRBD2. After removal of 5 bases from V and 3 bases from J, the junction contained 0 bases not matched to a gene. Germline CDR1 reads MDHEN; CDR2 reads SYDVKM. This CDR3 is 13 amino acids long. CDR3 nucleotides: TGTGCCAGCAGTACTAGCGGGGGCTACGAGCAGTACTTC. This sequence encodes CASSTSGGYEQYF.

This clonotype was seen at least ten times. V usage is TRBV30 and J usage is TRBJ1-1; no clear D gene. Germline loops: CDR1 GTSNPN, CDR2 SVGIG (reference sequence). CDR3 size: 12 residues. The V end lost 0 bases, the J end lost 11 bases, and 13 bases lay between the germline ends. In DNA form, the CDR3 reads TGTGCCTGGAGTGTAGTTCGTGGTTCCGCTTTCTTT. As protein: CAWSVVRGSAFF.

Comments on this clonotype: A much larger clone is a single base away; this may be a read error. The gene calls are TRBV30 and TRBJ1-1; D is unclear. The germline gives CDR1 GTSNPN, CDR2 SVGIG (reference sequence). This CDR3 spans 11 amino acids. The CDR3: CARSGLAEAFF. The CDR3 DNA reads TGTGCCAGGAGTGGCCTCGCCGAAGCTTTCTTT.

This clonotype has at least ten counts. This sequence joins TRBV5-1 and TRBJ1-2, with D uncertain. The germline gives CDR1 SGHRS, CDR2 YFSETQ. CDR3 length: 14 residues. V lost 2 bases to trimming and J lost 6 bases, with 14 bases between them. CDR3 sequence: CASSFFSPENGYTF. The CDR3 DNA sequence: TGCGCCAGCAGCTTTTTTTCCCCGGAAAATGGCTACACCTTC.

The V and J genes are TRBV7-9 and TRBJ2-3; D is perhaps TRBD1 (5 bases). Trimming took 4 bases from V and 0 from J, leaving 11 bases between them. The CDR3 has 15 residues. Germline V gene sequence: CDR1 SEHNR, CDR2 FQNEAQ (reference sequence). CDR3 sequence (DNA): TGTGCCAGCAGCTCCAGGGTTACTAGCACAGATACGCAGTATTTT. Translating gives CASSSRVTSTDTQYF.

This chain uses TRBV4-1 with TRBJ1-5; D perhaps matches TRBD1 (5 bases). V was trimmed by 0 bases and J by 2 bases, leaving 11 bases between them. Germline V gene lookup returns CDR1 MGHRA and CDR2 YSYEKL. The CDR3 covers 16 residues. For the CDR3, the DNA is TGCGCCAGCAGCCAAGAATTGGGGGTGGGCAATCAGCCCCAGCATTTT. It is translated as CASSQELGVGNQPQHF.

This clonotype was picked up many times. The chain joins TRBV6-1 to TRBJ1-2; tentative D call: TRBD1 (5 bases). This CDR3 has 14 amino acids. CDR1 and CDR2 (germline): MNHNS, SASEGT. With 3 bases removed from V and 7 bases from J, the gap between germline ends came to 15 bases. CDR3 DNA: TGTGCCAGCAGTGATGGGCGACAGCGGTCTGGCTACACCTTC. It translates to CASSDGRQRSGYTF.

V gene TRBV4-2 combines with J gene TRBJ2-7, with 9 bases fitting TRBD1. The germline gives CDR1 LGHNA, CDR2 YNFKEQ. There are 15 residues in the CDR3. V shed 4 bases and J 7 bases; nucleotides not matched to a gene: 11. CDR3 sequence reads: CASSRFEDRGGEQYF. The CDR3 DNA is TGTGCCAGCAGCCGTTTCGAGGACAGGGGAGGTGAGCAGTACTTC.

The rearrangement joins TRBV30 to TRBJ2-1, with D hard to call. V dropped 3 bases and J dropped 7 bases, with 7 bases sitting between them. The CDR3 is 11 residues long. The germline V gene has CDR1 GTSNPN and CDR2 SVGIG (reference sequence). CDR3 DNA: TGTGCCTGGAGAGGTGAAAATGAGCAGTTCTTC. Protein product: CAWRGENEQFF.

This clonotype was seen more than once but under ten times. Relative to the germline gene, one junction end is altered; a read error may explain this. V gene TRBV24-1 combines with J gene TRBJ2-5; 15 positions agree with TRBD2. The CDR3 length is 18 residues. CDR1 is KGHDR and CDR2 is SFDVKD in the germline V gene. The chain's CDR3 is CATSTPGLAGGRRETRYF. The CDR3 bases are TGTGCCACCAGTACCCCGGGACTAGCGGGGGGCCGACGGGAGACCCGGTACTTC.

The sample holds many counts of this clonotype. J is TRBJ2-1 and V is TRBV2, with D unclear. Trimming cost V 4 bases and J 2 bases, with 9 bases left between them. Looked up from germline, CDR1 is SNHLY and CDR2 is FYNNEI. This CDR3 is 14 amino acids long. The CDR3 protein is CASSAPPAYNEQFF. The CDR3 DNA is TGTGCCAGCAGTGCTCCCCCCGCCTACAATGAGCAGTTCTTC.

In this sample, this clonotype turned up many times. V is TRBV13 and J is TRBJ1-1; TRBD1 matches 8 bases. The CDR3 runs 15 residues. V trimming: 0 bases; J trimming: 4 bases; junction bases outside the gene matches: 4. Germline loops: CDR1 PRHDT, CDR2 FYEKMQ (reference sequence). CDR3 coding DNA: TGTGCCAGCAGCTTAGGGCGACAGGGGAGCACTGAAGCTTTCTTT. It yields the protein CASSLGRQGSTEAFF.

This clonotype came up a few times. The CDR3 is CASSRDRGDGYTF. As DNA, the CDR3 is TGTGCCAGTAGCCGGGACAGGGGGGATGGCTACACCTTC. The V gene is TRBV19, the J gene TRBJ1-2, with TRBD1 matching over 11 bases. The germline CDR1 and CDR2 sequences are LNHDA and SQIVND (reference sequence). This CDR3 is 13 amino acids long. J lost 6 bases, V lost 6 bases, and 3 bases had no gene match.

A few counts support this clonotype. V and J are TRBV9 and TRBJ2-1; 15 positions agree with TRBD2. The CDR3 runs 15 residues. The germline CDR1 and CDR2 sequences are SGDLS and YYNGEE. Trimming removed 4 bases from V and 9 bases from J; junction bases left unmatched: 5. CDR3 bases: TGTGCCAGCAGCTCCGGGACTAGCGGGAGGAGTGAGCAGTTCTTC. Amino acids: CASSSGTSGRSEQFF.

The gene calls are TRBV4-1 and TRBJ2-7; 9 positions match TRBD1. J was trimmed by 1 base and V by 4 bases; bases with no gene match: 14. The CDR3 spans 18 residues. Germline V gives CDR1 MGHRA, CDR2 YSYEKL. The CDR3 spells CASSLQGGPGQGSYEQYF. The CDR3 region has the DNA TGCGCCAGCAGCCTCCAGGGGGGTCCGGGACAGGGATCCTACGAGCAGTACTTC.

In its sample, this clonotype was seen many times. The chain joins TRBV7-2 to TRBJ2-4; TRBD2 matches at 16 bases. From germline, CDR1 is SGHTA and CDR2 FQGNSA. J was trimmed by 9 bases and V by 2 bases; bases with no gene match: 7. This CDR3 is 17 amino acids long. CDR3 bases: TGTGCCAGCAGCTTATACGGGACTAGCGGGGGGGCTGGCATTCAGTACTTC. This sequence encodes CASSLYGTSGGAGIQYF.

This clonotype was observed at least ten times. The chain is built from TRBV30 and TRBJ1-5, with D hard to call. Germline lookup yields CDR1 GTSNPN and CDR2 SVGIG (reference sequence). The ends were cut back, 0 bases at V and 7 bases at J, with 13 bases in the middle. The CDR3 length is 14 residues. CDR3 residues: CAWSVRLGFQPQHF. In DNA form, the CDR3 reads TGTGCCTGGAGTGTACGACTGGGTTTCCAGCCCCAGCATTTT.

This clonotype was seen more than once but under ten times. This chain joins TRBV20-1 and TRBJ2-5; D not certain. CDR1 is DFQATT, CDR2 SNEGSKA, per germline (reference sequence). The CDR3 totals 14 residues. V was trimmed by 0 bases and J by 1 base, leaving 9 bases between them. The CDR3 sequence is CSAREGSFQETQYF. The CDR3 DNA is TGCAGTGCTAGAGAAGGTAGCTTCCAAGAGACCCAGTACTTC.

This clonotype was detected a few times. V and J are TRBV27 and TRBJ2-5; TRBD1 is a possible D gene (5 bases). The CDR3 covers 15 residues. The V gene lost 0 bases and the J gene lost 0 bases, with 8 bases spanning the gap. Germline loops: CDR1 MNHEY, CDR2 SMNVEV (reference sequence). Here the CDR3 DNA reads TGTGCCAGCAGTTTATCGGGGCGTCACCAAGAGACCCAGTACTTC. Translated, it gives CASSLSGRHQETQYF.